The entry that follows covers one T cell receptor (beta chain) sequence. The data were obtained in a study of blood T cell repertoires in COVID-19. Trimming cost V 3 bases and J 0 bases; bases outside gene matches: 8. The CDR3 spans 16 residues. CDR1 LNHDA and CDR2 SQIVND come from the germline V gene (reference sequence). Data came from immunoSEQ multiplex PCR; TCRdb stores just in-frame clones and leaves some out. The sample lists approximately 270,000 clones, about 80% seen once, with approximately 14% in the top ten. During active infection, Seattle patients enrolled and were then monitored through disease.

The material sequenced was peripheral blood. V usage is TRBV19 and J usage is TRBJ2-7; 7 bases align to TRBD2. This receptor was obtained from a person between 65 and 79 years old with COVID-19, enrolled during active disease. The CDR3 spells CASSISSGGDSYEQYF. CDR3 nucleotide sequence: TGTGCCAGTAGTATTAGCTCGGGGGGAGACTCCTACGAGCAGTACTTC.